The source of this T cell receptor beta chain is a study of T cells after yellow fever vaccination. Findings and caveats of the study: The secondary response peaked faster, at day 5 versus 15, but was weaker. Contamination by abundant bulk-population clonotypes could be present in FACS-sorted repertoires. After the booster, roughly 96% of CD4 and 88% of CD8 primary-response clones were re-detected.

This clonotype occurred a few times. Its antigen is undetermined. Universal primer sites and UMIs were introduced during 5'RACE template-switching synthesis of TCR cDNA. TCRdb reanalysed the 5' RACE reads using MiXCR and keeps one entry per CDR3 protein. The table records 68,000 or so distinct CDR3 sequences, approximately 7% of them present only once. Sample: CD8+ T cells sorted from PBMCs, taken about 41 days after the first yellow fever vaccination. The origin of this receptor is a man younger than 35 who received the YFV17D yellow fever vaccine.

This chain's CDR3 is CSAEGGRGEAFF. CDR3 nucleotides: TGCAGCGCCGAGGGGGGACGAGGTGAAGCTTTCTTT. The chain recombines TRBV29-1 with TRBJ1-1; D may be TRBD1 (6 bases). Germline lookup yields CDR1 SQVTM and CDR2 ANQGSEA. The length of the CDR3 is 12 residues. V lost 7 bases and J 7 bases, leaving 16 bases between the germline ends.